This T cell receptor beta chain was recorded in a study of CD8+CD57+ T cells in acquired aplastic anemia. An expansion of CD8+CD57+ cells by flow cytometry had been shown in patients chosen for sequencing. Genomic DNA was employed as the template in profiling TCR beta VDJ and CDR3. TCRdb fed the reads into MiXCR, producing one record per CDR3 protein. Of some 200,000 distinct CDR3 sequences in the sample, almost 50% are singletons; the top ten hold 20%. Input material: sorted CD4+, CD8+, or CD8+CD57+ T cells (not recorded which) from PBMCs. The clonotype originates from a human donor with aplastic anemia.

CDR3 loop: CASSLHPPDGAGNTGELFF. CDR3 nucleotides: TGTGCCAGCAGCCTGCACCCTCCGGACGGGGCGGGTAACACCGGGGAGCTGTTTTTT. The V and J genes are TRBV3-1 and TRBJ2-2; the D gene could be TRBD1 or TRBD2 (5 bases each). There are 19 residues in the CDR3. Germline loops: CDR1 LGHDT, CDR2 YNNKEL (reference sequence). Trimming left V 4 bases short and J 2 bases short, with 23 bases between.